A single sample is the source of the 20 T cell receptor beta chains below, sequenced in a study of early T cells in non-severe SARS-CoV-2 infection. TCRdb independently ran MiXCR on the 5' RACE reads; one entry per CDR3 protein. The sample gives tens of thousands of distinct CDR3 sequences, roughly 7% of which show up once; around 7.9% is in the top ten. Input material: whole blood. The receptor source for this set is an adult who was a healthcare worker with PCR-confirmed SARS-CoV-2 infection or an uninfected control (not recorded which).

This clonotype was seen at least ten times. J is TRBJ1-4 and V is TRBV5-6; D is undetermined. The germline V gene encodes CDR1 SGHDT and CDR2 YYEEEE. This CDR3 has 15 amino acids. V gave up 2 bases and J gave up 8 bases, with 16 bases separating them. The CDR3 reads CASSLKNVIGEKLFF. The CDR3 DNA reads as TGTGCCAGCAGCTTAAAGAACGTTATAGGAGAAAAACTGTTTTTT. Using reference TRBV5-6 and TRBJ1-4 for the parts outside the CDR3, the full variable domain is DAGVTQSPTHLIKTRGQQVTLRCSPKSGHDTVSWYQQALGQGPQFIFQYYEEEERQRGNFPDRFSGHQFPNYSSELNVNALLLGDSALYLCASSLKNVIGEKLFFGSGTQLSVL.

This clonotype was counted many times. The chain is built from TRBV30 and TRBJ1-1; perhaps TRBD1 as D (5 bases). This CDR3 contains 11 residues. The V end lost 5 bases, the J end lost 1 base, and 5 bases lay between the germline ends. CDR1 is GTSNPN and CDR2 is SVGIG in the germline V gene (reference sequence). The CDR3 coding sequence is TGTGCCTGGGACAGGAACACTGAAGCTTTCTTT. Amino acids: CAWDRNTEAFF. The full variable domain, with the rest looked up from reference TRBV30 and TRBJ1-1, is SQTIHQWPATLVQPVGSPLSLECTVEGTSNPNLYWYRQAAGRGLQLLFYSVGIGQISSEVPQNLSASRPQDRQFILSSKKLLLSDSGFYLCAWDRNTEAFFGQGTRLTVV.

This clonotype was counted between two and nine times. The chain uses TRBV27 and TRBJ2-7, with a possible D match to TRBD2 (6 bases). V lost 6 bases to trimming and J lost 0 bases, with 15 bases between them. This CDR3 has 15 residues. Germline V gene sequence: CDR1 MNHEY, CDR2 SMNVEV (reference sequence). In nucleotides, the CDR3 is TGTGCCAGCAGCGTTGCGGGAATTAACTCCTACGAGCAGTACTTC. This sequence encodes CASSVAGINSYEQYF.

This clonotype was found a few times. The chain links TRBV7-9 to TRBJ1-3; D is unclear. The germline V gene has CDR1 SEHNR and CDR2 FQNEAQ (reference sequence). This CDR3 has 14 residues. The V end was cut by 5 bases, the J end by 0 bases, with 8 bases between. CDR3 residues: CASSAQGSGNTIYF. In DNA, the CDR3 is TGTGCCAGCAGCGCTCAAGGCTCTGGAAACACCATATATTTT.

At least ten counts were recorded for this clonotype. Here the CDR3 DNA reads TGTGCCAGCAGCGAAGTACCGGGACGAGCCTACAATGAGCAGTTCTTC. This codes for CASSEVPGRAYNEQFF. This rearrangement joins TRBV4-2 to TRBJ2-1; D may match TRBD1 or TRBD2 (5 bases each). Trimming shortened V by 5 bases and J by 2 bases, and 16 bases separated the two germline ends. Germline V lookup: CDR1 LGHNA, CDR2 YNFKEQ. The CDR3 has 16 amino acids.

The rearrangement uses TRBV4-3 and TRBJ1-1; D remains ambiguous. V was pared by 4 bases and J by 3 bases, with 18 bases between. This CDR3 spans 16 amino acids. Germline-derived CDR1 and CDR2 are LGHNA and YSLEER. CDR3 bases: TGCGCCAGCAGCCGTCTTTTGGAGGGTGAGGACACTGAAGCTTTCTTT. Its translation is CASSRLLEGEDTEAFF.

This clonotype has just a few counts. V gene TRBV4-2 combines with J gene TRBJ2-5; 7 bases match TRBD2. Unmatched junction bases numbered 4, after V lost 0 bases and J lost 3 bases. Germline lookup yields CDR1 LGHNA and CDR2 YNFKEQ. CDR3 length: 15 amino acids. CDR3 residues: CASSQDPRGEETQYF. The CDR3 coding sequence is TGTGCCAGCAGCCAAGATCCACGGGGGGAAGAGACCCAGTACTTC.

This clonotype was found many times. The CDR3 is CASGRSTLNRGYTF. The CDR3 region has the DNA TGTGCCAGTGGACGGAGCACCCTAAATCGTGGCTACACCTTC. The gene calls are TRBV6-5 and TRBJ1-2; D unresolved. Germline lookup yields CDR1 MNHEY and CDR2 SVGAGI. V was clipped by 9 bases and J by 7 bases, with 21 bases between them. This CDR3 has 14 residues.

The chain couples TRBV7-6 to TRBJ2-3, with TRBD1 matching over 11 bases. The V segment lost 5 bases and the J segment 3 bases; nucleotides outside the gene matches: 7. This CDR3 has 16 residues. CDR1 and CDR2 from the germline V gene are SGHVS and FNYEAQ. Here the CDR3 DNA reads TGTGCCAGCAGCCTGATGGGACAGGGGGTGACAGATACGCAGTATTTT. Its protein product is CASSLMGQGVTDTQYF.

This clonotype was picked up many times. This chain connects TRBV4-3 to TRBJ2-5; D tentatively fits TRBD1 or TRBD2 (5 bases each). Germline CDR1 reads LGHNA; CDR2 reads YSLEER. The CDR3 has 16 amino acids. V was clipped by 1 base and J by 5 bases, with 17 bases between them. CDR3: CASSQVMYQGAETQYF. DNA of the CDR3: TGCGCCAGCAGCCAAGTTATGTACCAGGGAGCGGAGACCCAGTACTTC.

The chain carries TRBV28 and TRBJ1-1, with no clear D. The V gene lost 6 bases and the J gene lost 5 bases, with 16 bases spanning the gap. Germline-derived CDR1 and CDR2 are MDHEN and SYDVKM. The CDR3 has 14 residues. The CDR3 DNA reads TGTGCCAGCAGGCCCCCGGGGAGGAGTACTGAAGCTTTCTTT. As protein: CASRPPGRSTEAFF. Supplemented by reference TRBV28 and TRBJ1-1, the full variable domain reads DVKVTQSSRYLVKRTGEKVFLECVQDMDHENMFWYRQDPGLGLRLIYFSYDVKMKEKGDIPEGYSVSREKKERFSLILESASTNQTSMYLCASRPPGRSTEAFFGQGTRLTVV.

This clonotype occurred a few times. V is TRBV7-2 and J is TRBJ1-1; D unclear. Trimming left V 7 bases short and J 1 base short, with 10 bases between. CDR1 SGHTA and CDR2 FQGNSA come from the germline V gene. The CDR3 is 13 amino acids. CDR3 coding DNA: TGTGCCAGCATCCCCGCTAGGAACACTGAAGCTTTCTTT. As protein: CASIPARNTEAFF.

In this sample, this clonotype turned up a few times. V is TRBV9 and J is TRBJ1-4, with TRBD1 identical over 7 bases. V lost 5 bases and J lost 2; bases outside the gene matches: 12. The CDR3 is made up of 17 amino acids. Germline loops: CDR1 SGDLS, CDR2 YYNGEE. CDR3 DNA sequence: TGTGCCAGCAGTCCGGGACAGTTCTTTGGGACTAATGAAAAACTGTTTTTT. Residues: CASSPGQFFGTNEKLFF. Full variable domain (remainder filled in from reference TRBV9 and TRBJ1-4): DSGVTQTPKHLITATGQRVTLRCSPRSGDLSVYWYQQSLDQGLQFLIQYYNGEERAKGNILERFSAQQFPDLHSELNLSSLELGDSALYFCASSPGQFFGTNEKLFFGSGTQLSVL.

This chain's CDR3 is CASSTEGYNEQYF. For the CDR3, the DNA is TGTGCCAGCAGCACTGAGGGGTACAACGAGCAGTACTTC. J is TRBJ2-7 and V is TRBV7-2, with D perhaps given as TRBD1 or TRBD2 (5 bases each). The V and J ends lost 5 bases and 5 bases respectively, with 13 bases between them. Germline V gives CDR1 SGHTA, CDR2 FQGNSA. The CDR3 loop spans 13 amino acids.

This clonotype was picked up a small number of times. The chain links TRBV6-6 to TRBJ1-5, with TRBD1 matching 12 bases. V was pared by 5 bases and J by 7 bases, with 6 bases of the junction left unmatched. The CDR3 runs to 15 residues. Germline V gives CDR1 MNHNY, CDR2 SVGAGI (reference sequence). The CDR3 DNA sequence: TGTGCCAGCAGTCCCGCGGGACAGGGGGCGCAGCCCCAGCATTTT. It is translated as CASSPAGQGAQPQHF.

This sequence joins TRBV7-2 and TRBJ1-1; D unclear. The germline V gene encodes CDR1 SGHTA and CDR2 FQGNSA. The length of the CDR3 is 15 residues. Trimming cost V 4 bases and J 0 bases, with 12 bases left between them. The CDR3 coding sequence is TGTGCCAGCAGCTCGTACAGTGGCATGAACACTGAAGCTTTCTTT. Encoded protein: CASSSYSGMNTEAFF.

This clonotype was observed many times. V is TRBV7-9 and J is TRBJ2-3; 8 bases line up with TRBD1. This CDR3 contains 15 residues. V shed 5 bases and J 1 base; nucleotides not matched to a gene: 5. The germline CDR1 and CDR2 sequences are SEHNR and FQNEAQ (reference sequence). The DNA for the CDR3 is TGTGCCAGCAGCCTGGGACAGGCGGGCACAGATACGCAGTATTTT. Its protein product is CASSLGQAGTDTQYF.

This clonotype was detected a few times. This chain uses TRBV4-2 with TRBJ2-7; perhaps TRBD1 as D (6 bases). Germline loops: CDR1 LGHNA, CDR2 YNFKEQ. The V end lost 1 base, the J end lost 0 bases, and 10 bases lay between the germline ends. The CDR3 runs to 15 residues. In DNA form, the CDR3 reads TGTGCCAGCAGCCAAGGGGTAGGGGGCTCCTACGAGCAGTACTTC. It is translated as CASSQGVGGSYEQYF.

This clonotype was detected a few times. This rearrangement joins TRBV28 to TRBJ2-7, with TRBD2 as a possible D gene (6 bases). This CDR3 is 15 amino acids long. The V gene lost 5 bases and the J gene lost 4 bases, with 18 bases spanning the gap. Germline loops: CDR1 MDHEN, CDR2 SYDVKM. DNA for the CDR3: TGTGCCAGCAGTCCGGTGGGGGGACGCGGATACGAGCAGTACTTC. It translates to CASSPVGGRGYEQYF.

The chain links TRBV28 to TRBJ1-6; D may be TRBD1 (6 bases). There are 17 residues in the CDR3. Per the germline V gene, CDR1 is MDHEN and CDR2 is SYDVKM. The V end was cut by 9 bases, the J end by 5 bases, with 23 bases between. CDR3 residues: CASTPVGGLGDNSPLHF. The CDR3 bases are TGTGCCAGTACCCCGGTCGGGGGGCTGGGAGATAATTCACCCCTCCACTTT. The variable domain in full, with the rest retrieved from reference TRBV28 and TRBJ1-6, is DVKVTQSSRYLVKRTGEKVFLECVQDMDHENMFWYRQDPGLGLRLIYFSYDVKMKEKGDIPEGYSVSREKKERFSLILESASTNQTSMYLCASTPVGGLGDNSPLHFGNGTRLTVT.